This TCR beta chain was sequenced during a study of glioma-infiltrating T cells after dendritic cell vaccination. As for the study in general: Patients had newly diagnosed or recurrent glioblastoma and received dendritic cell vaccines. At biweekly intervals, patients got three intradermal dendritic cell vaccine injections. Whole-study results and caveats: No direct clonality-survival link was found; a diverse polyclonal response may matter. Higher pretreatment TIL content predicted longer progression-free time and survival.

The CDR3 sequence is 13 residues long. Trimming left V 8 bases short and J 5 bases short, with 15 bases between. The germline V gene has CDR1 MNHNS and CDR2 SASEGT. Repertoires were generated with immunoSEQ multiplex PCR, while TCRdb's copy carries only in-frame clones and drops some. The sample lists roughly 80,000 clones, approximately 90% seen once, with more than 3% in the top ten. Of note for this clone: The antigen is not known.

This receptor was taken from a human donor with glioblastoma. The rearrangement joins TRBV6-1 to TRBJ2-5; D may be TRBD2 (5 bases). This sample comprised blood, obtained before dendritic cell vaccination. The CDR3 coding sequence is TGTGCCAGCCTTCGGACTTTGGGGGAGACCCAGTACTTC. Its protein is CASLRTLGETQYF.